A selection of T cell receptor beta chains follows, all from one sample in a study of CD8+ T cells in alopecia areata. Assay used: immunoSEQ multiplex PCR; TCRdb lists only in-frame clones, some missing. The data hold around 140,000 clones, with 40% to 50% observed a single time. Sequenced input: CD4+ T cells sorted from blood. These receptors all stem from a human donor with alopecia areata. CDR3s include the opening cysteine and the closing phenylalanine or tryptophan. D genes are given only for firm matches. Clone size is stated in some rows and not others, as once, few, many or a class when expanded.

clone_size: .
v_call: TRBV29-1
d_call: TRBD2
j_call: TRBJ2-7
cdr3_nt: TGCAGCCCAACTCCCGGGGGGGCGCATTCCTACGAGCAGTACTTC
cdr3_aa: CSPTPGGAHSYEQYF

clone_size: few
v_call: TRBV30
d_call: .
j_call: TRBJ2-1
cdr3_nt: TGTGCCTGGAGAAAAAGGGAAGAAAACAATGAGCAGTTCTTC
cdr3_aa: CAWRKREENNEQFF

clone_size: .
v_call: TRBV11-2
d_call: .
j_call: TRBJ2-7
cdr3_nt: TGTGCCAGCAGCCCCATACGACTCTACGAGCAGTACTTC
cdr3_aa: CASSPIRLYEQYF

clone_size: .
v_call: TRBV2
d_call: .
j_call: TRBJ1-1
cdr3_nt: TGTGCCAGCAGTTCCCTAACTATGAACACTGAAGCTTTCTTT
cdr3_aa: CASSSLTMNTEAFF

clone_size: few
v_call: TRBV7-9
d_call: TRBD1
j_call: TRBJ1-1
cdr3_nt: TGTGCCAGCAGCTTAATGGCAGGGGGCACTGAAGCTTTCTTT
cdr3_aa: CASSLMAGGTEAFF

clone_size: few
v_call: TRBV28
d_call: TRBD1
j_call: TRBJ2-3
cdr3_nt: TGTGCCAGCACCAAGGGACAGGGCGCAGATACGCAGTATTTT
cdr3_aa: CASTKGQGADTQYF

clone_size: few
v_call: TRBV12-5
d_call: .
j_call: TRBJ2-2
cdr3_nt: TGTGCTAGTGGAATGAGGGTGGACGGGGAGCTGTTTTTT
cdr3_aa: CASGMRVDGELFF

clone_size: .
v_call: TRBV29-1
d_call: TRBD2
j_call: TRBJ2-4
cdr3_nt: TGCAGCGCCCGCTCCTTGACTAGCGACTCGGTTCAGTACTTC
cdr3_aa: CSARSLTSDSVQYF

clone_size: few
v_call: TRBV14
d_call: .
j_call: TRBJ2-1
cdr3_nt: TGTGCCAGCAGCCAGGACCAGGTTGTGGATGAGCAGTTCTTC
cdr3_aa: CASSQDQVVDEQFF

clone_size: .
v_call: TRBV11-2
d_call: .
j_call: TRBJ2-5
cdr3_nt: TGTGCCAGCAGCTTACCCCCCCGACAGAGTGTGGAGACCCAGTACTTC
cdr3_aa: CASSLPPRQSVETQYF

clone_size: .
v_call: TRBV5-1
d_call: .
j_call: TRBJ2-7
cdr3_nt: TGCGCCAGCAGCTCGACGGGGGACAGAGGCTACGAGCAGTACTTC
cdr3_aa: CASSSTGDRGYEQYF

clone_size: few
v_call: TRBV18
d_call: .
j_call: TRBJ1-2
cdr3_nt: TGTGCCAGCTCTCCGGACAGTAACTATGGCTACACCTTC
cdr3_aa: CASSPDSNYGYTF

clone_size: .
v_call: TRBV28
d_call: .
j_call: TRBJ2-7
cdr3_nt: TGTGCCAGCCGTGGGGCTAGCTTGGGATGGTACGAGCAGTACTTC
cdr3_aa: CASRGASLGWYEQYF